This T cell receptor (beta chain) stems from a study of metastatic and nonmetastatic thyroid tumors. Losses at the gene ends were 8 bases for V and 4 bases for J; bases not matched to a gene: 10. The CDR3 is 14 residues long. Per the germline V gene, CDR1 is MNHEY and CDR2 is SMNVEV (reference sequence). This clone was seen a few times. Its antigen is as yet unknown. The study's findings and limits: Versus benign nodules, malignant thyroid tumors reportedly had significantly higher TCR beta diversity, in blood and tumor.

Per the authors' pipeline: The distant-metastasis classifier for papillary thyroid cancer was built from CDR3 differences across clinicopathological groups. TCRdb redid the clone calls on the PCR reads using MiXCR. None of the V and J calls come from the authors' own analysis; TCRdb made them. The table has about 93,000 clones, roughly 13% seen once. The entire patient cohort was treatment-naive prior to thyroid surgery. Sequences were obtained from blood. The sequence was obtained from a female donor with papillary thyroid cancer or a benign thyroid nodule (not recorded which). Some clones in this sample may be carry-over from other donors' samples. The V call is TRBV27, the J call TRBJ2-7; TRBD2 aligns across 8 bases. This chain's CDR3 is CASSGGEAAYEQYF. The CDR3, as DNA: TGTGCCAGCTCCGGGGGGGAGGCAGCGTACGAGCAGTACTTC.